The entry below gives a single T cell receptor beta chain sequence along with its context. Its antigen remains unknown. Treatment indicated: approximately 18 received Ad26.COV2.S at low or high dose, single or two shots; several received placebo; per-sample allocation not given. Sampling happened 63 days after the first vaccine or placebo injection. Adults aged 18-55 years in Boston included the donor. These data come from a study of Ad26.COV2.S vaccination and SARS-CoV-2 variants. Study conclusions and caveats: Following vaccination, spike-specific CD8+ and CD4+ T cell responses reportedly exhibited substantial breadth. In TCR breadth and depth analyses, total T cell responses may have been underestimated.

This CDR3 has 15 amino acids. Germline V gives CDR1 ENHRY, CDR2 SYGVKD. V lost 10 bases and J 0 bases, leaving 17 bases between the germline ends. Assay used: immunoSEQ multiplex PCR; TCRdb lists only in-frame clones, some missing. The table includes about 680,000 clones, more than 80% detected once. Here the sequenced sample was peripheral blood, taken in a trial of Ad26.COV2.S vaccine versus placebo. The TCR was taken from a person between 18 and 60 years old who received the Ad26.COV2.S COVID-19 vaccine or a placebo. The chain couples TRBV10-3 to TRBJ2-3, with a weak D call TRBD1 (6 bases). The chain's CDR3 is CATLTTGTSTDTQYF. CDR3 nucleotides: TGTGCCACCCTCACGACAGGTACTAGCACAGATACGCAGTATTTT.